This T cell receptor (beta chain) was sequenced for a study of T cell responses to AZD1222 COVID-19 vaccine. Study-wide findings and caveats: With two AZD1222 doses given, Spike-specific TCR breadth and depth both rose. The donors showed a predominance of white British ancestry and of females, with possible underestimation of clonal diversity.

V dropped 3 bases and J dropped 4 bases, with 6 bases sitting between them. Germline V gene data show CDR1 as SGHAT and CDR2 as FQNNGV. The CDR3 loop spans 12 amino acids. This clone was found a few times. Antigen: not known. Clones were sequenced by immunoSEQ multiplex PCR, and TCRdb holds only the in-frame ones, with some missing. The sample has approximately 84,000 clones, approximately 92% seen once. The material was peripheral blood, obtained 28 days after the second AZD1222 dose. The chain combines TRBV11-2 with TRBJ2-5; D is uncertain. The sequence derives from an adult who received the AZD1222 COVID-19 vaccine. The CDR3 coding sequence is TGTGCCAGCAGCTTCTGGGGAGAGACCCAGTACTTC. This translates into CASSFWGETQYF.